This T cell receptor beta chain emerged from a study of vaccination effects on CD4 cells after COVID-19. Study-wide points: Clones from infection and from vaccination both contracted markedly late after vaccination.

Germline assignment: CDR1 MNHEY and CDR2 SMNVEV (reference sequence). The V gene end was trimmed by 3 bases and the J gene end by 4 bases; junction bases not matched to a gene: 12. The CDR3 consists of 17 residues. Culture proceeded for approximately 10 days, and CD4+ T cells were then isolated. The participants, recipients of two vaccine doses, got either BNT162b2 or mRNA-1273. Vaccine recipients, nucleocapsid antibody negative, had no prior SARS-CoV-2 infection. Sequencing was performed with immunoSEQ multiplex PCR; in TCRdb, only in-frame clones are kept and a portion is missing. In the table there are just over 55,000 clones, around 84% of which are singletons. As regards this clone: What it binds is not known.

The chain combines TRBV27 with TRBJ1-1; 9 nucleotides match TRBD1. The source material was CD4+ T cells from PBMCs cultured without peptide, sampled after COVID-19 vaccination. The source of this sequence is a human donor who received a COVID-19 vaccine. The CDR3 loop is CASSFPQLGQGSTEAFF. CDR3 DNA sequence: TGTGCCAGCAGTTTCCCTCAACTGGGACAGGGTAGCACTGAAGCTTTCTTT.